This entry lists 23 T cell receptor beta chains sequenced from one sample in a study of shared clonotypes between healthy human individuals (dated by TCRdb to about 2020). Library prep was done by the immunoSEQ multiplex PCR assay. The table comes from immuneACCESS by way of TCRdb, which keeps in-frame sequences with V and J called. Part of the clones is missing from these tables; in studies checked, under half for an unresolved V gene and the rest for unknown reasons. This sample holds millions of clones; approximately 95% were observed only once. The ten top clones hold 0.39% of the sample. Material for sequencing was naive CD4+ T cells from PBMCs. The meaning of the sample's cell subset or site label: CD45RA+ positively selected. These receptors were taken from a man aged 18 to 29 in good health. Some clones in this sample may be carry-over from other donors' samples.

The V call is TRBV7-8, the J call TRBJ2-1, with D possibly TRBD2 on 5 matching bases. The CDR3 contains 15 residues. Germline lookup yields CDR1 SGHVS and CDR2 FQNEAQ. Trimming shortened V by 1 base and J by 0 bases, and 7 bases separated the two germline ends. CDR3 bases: TGTGCCAGCAGCTTAGGGCGGGCCTCCTACAATGAGCAGTTCTTC. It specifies CASSLGRASYNEQFF.

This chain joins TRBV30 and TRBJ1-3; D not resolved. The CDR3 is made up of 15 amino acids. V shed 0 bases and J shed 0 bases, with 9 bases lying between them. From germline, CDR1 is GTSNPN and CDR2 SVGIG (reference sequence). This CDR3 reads CAWSVGPASGNTIYF. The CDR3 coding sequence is TGTGCCTGGAGTGTTGGGCCAGCCTCTGGAAACACCATATATTTT.

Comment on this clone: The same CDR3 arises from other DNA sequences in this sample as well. The CDR3: CASSLGPLAGSTDTQYF. CDR3 nucleotide sequence: TGCGCCAGCAGCTTGGGGCCTCTAGCGGGATCCACAGATACGCAGTATTTT. The chain carries TRBV5-1 and TRBJ2-3; 9 bases are a match to TRBD2. This CDR3 has 17 amino acids. The V gene end was trimmed by 0 bases and the J gene end by 2 bases; junction bases not matched to a gene: 7. CDR1 SGHRS and CDR2 YFSETQ come from the germline V gene.

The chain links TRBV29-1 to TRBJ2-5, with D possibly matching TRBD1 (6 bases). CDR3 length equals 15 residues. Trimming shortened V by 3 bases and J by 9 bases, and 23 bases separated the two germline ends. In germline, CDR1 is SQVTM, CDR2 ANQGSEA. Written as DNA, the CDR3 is TGCAGCGTTGATGGTTCCCGGCAGGGGAGTTTGTCCCAGTACTTC. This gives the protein CSVDGSRQGSLSQYF.

The DNA of the CDR3 is TGTGCCAGCAGTCCACCGGACAGGGGGGCTAATGAAAAACTGTTTTTT. Protein sequence: CASSPPDRGANEKLFF. The V call is TRBV28, the J call TRBJ1-4, with TRBD1 matching over 10 bases. CDR1 and CDR2 from the germline V gene are MDHEN and SYDVKM. This CDR3 spans 16 amino acids. Losses at the gene ends were 5 bases for V and 3 bases for J; bases not matched to a gene: 6.

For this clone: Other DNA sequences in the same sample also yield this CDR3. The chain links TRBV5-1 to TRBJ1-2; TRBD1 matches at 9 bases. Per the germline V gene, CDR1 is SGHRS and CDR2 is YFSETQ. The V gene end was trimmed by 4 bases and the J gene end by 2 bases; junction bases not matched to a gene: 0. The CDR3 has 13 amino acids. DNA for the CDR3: TGCGCCAGCAGCGGACAGGGGAACTATGGCTACACCTTC. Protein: CASSGQGNYGYTF. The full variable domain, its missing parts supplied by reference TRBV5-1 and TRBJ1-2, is KAGVTQTPRYLIKTRGQQVTLSCSPISGHRSVSWYQQTPGQGLQFLFEYFSETQRNKGNFPGRFSGRQFSNSRSEMNVSTLELGDSALYLCASSGQGNYGYTFGSGTRLTVV.

The CDR3 reads CASSIGRAGGGTDTQYF. CDR3 in DNA: TGTGCCAGCAGTATCGGCCGAGCGGGAGGGGGGACAGATACGCAGTATTTT. The V gene is TRBV28, the J gene TRBJ2-3; 10 nucleotides agree with TRBD2. V lost 5 bases to trimming and J lost 3 bases; unmatched junction nucleotides: 11. Germline V lookup: CDR1 MDHEN, CDR2 SYDVKM. This CDR3 spans 17 amino acids.

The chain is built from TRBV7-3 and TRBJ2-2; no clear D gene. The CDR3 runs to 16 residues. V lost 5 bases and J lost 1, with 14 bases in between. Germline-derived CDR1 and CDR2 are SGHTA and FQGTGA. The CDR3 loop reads CASSPVSVLNTGELFF. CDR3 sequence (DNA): TGTGCCAGCAGCCCGGTTTCAGTCCTGAACACCGGGGAGCTGTTTTTT.

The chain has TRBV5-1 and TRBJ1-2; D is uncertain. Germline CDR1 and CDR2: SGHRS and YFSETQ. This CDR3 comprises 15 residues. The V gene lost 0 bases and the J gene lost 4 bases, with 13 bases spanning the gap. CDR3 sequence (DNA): TGCGCCAGCAGCTTGGCAGCCCGATCGGGCTATGGCTACACCTTC. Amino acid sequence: CASSLAARSGYGYTF.

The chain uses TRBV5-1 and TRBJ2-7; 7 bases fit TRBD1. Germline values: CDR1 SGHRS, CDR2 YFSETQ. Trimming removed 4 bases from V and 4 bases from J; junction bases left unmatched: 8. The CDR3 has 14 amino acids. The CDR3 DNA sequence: TGCGCCAGCAGCCCTAACAGGGGTGTTTACGAGCAGTACTTC. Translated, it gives CASSPNRGVYEQYF. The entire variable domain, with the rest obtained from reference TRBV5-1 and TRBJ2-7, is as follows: KAGVTQTPRYLIKTRGQQVTLSCSPISGHRSVSWYQQTPGQGLQFLFEYFSETQRNKGNFPGRFSGRQFSNSRSEMNVSTLELGDSALYLCASSPNRGVYEQYFGPGTRLTVT.

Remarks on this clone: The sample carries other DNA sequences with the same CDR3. CDR3 nucleotides: TGCGCCAGCAGGCCGAGCTCTGGGGCCAACGTCCTGACTTTC. It translates to CASRPSSGANVLTF. This chain connects TRBV5-1 to TRBJ2-6; D gene ambiguous. The ends were cut back, 5 bases at V and 0 bases at J, with 6 bases in the middle. Germline V gene lookup returns CDR1 SGHRS and CDR2 YFSETQ. The CDR3 sequence is 14 residues long.

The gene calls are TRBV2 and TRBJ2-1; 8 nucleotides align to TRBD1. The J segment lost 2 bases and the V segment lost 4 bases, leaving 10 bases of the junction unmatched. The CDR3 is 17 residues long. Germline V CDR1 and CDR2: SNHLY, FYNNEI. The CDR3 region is CASSGGPGGVAYNEQFF. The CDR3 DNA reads TGTGCCAGCAGTGGTGGACCAGGGGGCGTTGCCTACAATGAGCAGTTCTTC. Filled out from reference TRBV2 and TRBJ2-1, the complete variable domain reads EPEVTQTPSHQVTQMGQEVILRCVPISNHLYFYWYRQILGQKVEFLVSFYNNEISEKSEIFDDQFSVERPDGSNFTLKIRSTKLEDSAMYFCASSGGPGGVAYNEQFFGPGTRLTVL.

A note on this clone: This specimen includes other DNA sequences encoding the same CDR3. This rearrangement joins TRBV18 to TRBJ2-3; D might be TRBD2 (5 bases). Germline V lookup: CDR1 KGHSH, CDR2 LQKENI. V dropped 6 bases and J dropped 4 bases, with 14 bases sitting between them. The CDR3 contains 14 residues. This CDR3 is CASSLLDSADTQYF. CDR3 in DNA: TGTGCCAGCTCCCTACTGGACTCCGCAGATACGCAGTATTTT.

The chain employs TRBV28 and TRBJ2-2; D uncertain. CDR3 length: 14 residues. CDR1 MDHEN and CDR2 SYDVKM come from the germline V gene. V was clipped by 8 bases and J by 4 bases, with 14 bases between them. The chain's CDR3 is CASLRNLGTGELFF. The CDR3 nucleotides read TGTGCCAGCTTAAGGAATTTGGGCACCGGGGAGCTGTTTTTT.

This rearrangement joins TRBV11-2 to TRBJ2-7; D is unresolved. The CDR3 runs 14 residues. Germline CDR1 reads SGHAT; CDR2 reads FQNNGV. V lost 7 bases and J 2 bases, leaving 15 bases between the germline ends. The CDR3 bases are TGTGCCAGCACCCCACCGACGGCCCCCTACGAGCAGTACTTC. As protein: CASTPPTAPYEQYF.

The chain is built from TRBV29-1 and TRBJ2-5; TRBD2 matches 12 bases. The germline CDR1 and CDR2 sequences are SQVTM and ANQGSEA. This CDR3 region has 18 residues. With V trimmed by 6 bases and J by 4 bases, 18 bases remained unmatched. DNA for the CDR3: TGCAGCGTCGGGGGACTAGCGGGCCGACGGGTGCTTCCAGAGACCCAGTACTTC. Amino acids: CSVGGLAGRRVLPETQYF.

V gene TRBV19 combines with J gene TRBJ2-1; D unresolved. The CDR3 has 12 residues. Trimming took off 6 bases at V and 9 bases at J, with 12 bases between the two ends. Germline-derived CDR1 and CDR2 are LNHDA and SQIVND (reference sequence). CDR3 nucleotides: TGTGCCAGTAGCAAACCGCCTGGTGAGCAGTTCTTC. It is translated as CASSKPPGEQFF. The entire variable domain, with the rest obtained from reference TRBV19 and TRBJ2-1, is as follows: DGGITQSPKYLFRKEGQNVTLSCEQNLNHDAMYWYRQDPGQGLRLIYYSQIVNDFQKGDIAEGYSVSREKKESFPLTVTSAQKNPTAFYLCASSKPPGEQFFGPGTRLTVL.

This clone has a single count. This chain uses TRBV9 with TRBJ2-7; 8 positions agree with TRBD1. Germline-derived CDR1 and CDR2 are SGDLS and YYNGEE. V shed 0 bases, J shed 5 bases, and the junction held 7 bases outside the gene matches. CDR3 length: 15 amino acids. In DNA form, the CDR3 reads TGTGCCAGCAGCGTAGATCCCCAGGGGGCCGACGAGCAGTACTTC. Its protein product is CASSVDPQGADEQYF.

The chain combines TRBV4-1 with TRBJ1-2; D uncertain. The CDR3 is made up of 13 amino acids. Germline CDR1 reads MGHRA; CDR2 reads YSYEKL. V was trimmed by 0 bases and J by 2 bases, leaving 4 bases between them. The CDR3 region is CASSQENNYGYTF. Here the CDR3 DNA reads TGCGCCAGCAGCCAAGAGAACAACTATGGCTACACCTTC.

This CDR3 is CASSAQLAGGPDTQYF. CDR3 nucleotide sequence: TGTGCCAGCAGCGCTCAACTAGCGGGAGGGCCAGATACGCAGTATTTT. V is TRBV7-3 and J is TRBJ2-3; TRBD2 agrees at 13 bases. CDR1 is SGHTA, CDR2 FQGTGA, per germline. J was trimmed by 4 bases and V by 5 bases; bases with no gene match: 6. CDR3 length: 16 amino acids.

The CDR3 protein is CASSPAELDFRGRGFGNTIYF. The CDR3, as DNA: TGTGCCAGCTCACCAGCAGAGCTTGACTTCCGAGGCAGGGGCTTCGGAAACACCATATATTTT. The chain recombines TRBV18 with TRBJ1-3, with TRBD1 as a possible D gene (6 bases). Per germline, CDR1 KGHSH and CDR2 LQKENI. This CDR3 is built from 21 residues. Trimming removed 2 bases at V and 4 bases at J, with 30 bases between. The variable domain in full, completed from reference TRBV18 and TRBJ1-3, reads NAGVMQNPRHLVRRRGQEARLRCSPMKGHSHVYWYRQLPEEGLKFMVYLQKENIIDESGMPKERFSAEFPKEGPSILRIQQVVRGDSAAYFCASSPAELDFRGRGFGNTIYFGEGSWLTVV.

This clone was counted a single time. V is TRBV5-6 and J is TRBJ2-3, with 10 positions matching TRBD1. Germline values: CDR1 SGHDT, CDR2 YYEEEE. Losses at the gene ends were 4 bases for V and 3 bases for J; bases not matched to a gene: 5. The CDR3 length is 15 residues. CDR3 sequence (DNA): TGTGCCAGCAGCCGAGACAGGGGGCTAACAGATACGCAGTATTTT. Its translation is CASSRDRGLTDTQYF.

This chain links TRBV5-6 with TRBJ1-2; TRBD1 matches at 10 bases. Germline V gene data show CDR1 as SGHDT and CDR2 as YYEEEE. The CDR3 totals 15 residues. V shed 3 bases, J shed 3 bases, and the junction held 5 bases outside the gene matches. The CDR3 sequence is CASSSVGTGDYGYTF. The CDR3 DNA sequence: TGTGCCAGCAGCTCTGTCGGGACAGGGGACTATGGCTACACCTTC.